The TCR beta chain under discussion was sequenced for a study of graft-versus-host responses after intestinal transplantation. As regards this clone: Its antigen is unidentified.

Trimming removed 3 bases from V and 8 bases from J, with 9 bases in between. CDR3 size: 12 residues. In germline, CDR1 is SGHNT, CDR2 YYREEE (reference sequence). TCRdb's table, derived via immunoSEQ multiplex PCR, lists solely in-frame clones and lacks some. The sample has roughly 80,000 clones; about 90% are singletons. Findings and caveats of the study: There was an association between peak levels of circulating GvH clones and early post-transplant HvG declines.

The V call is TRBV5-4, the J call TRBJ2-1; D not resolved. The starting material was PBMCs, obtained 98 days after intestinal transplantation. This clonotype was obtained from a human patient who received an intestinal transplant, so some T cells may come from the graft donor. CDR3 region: CASSSTLDEQFF. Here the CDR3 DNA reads TGTGCCAGCAGCTCTACCCTGGATGAGCAGTTCTTC.